Following are 19 T cell receptor beta chains from one sample sequenced in a study of blood T cell repertoires in COVID-19. Measured with immunoSEQ multiplex PCR; TCRdb has only the in-frame clones, and not every one. The data contain fewer than 350,000 clones, over 75% of them singletons. The sample consisted of peripheral blood. These receptors originate from a human donor in a cohort sampled during active COVID-19.

The gene calls are TRBV10-1 and TRBJ2-2; no reliable D call. Germline V CDR1 and CDR2: WNHNN, SYGVQD (reference sequence). The length of the CDR3 is 13 residues. Trimming took 3 bases from V and 6 from J, leaving 8 bases between them. Here the CDR3 DNA reads TGCGCCAGCAGTGACCGGGTGGCCGGGGAGCTGTTTTTT. It translates to CASSDRVAGELFF.

The rearrangement uses TRBV5-1 and TRBJ2-7; a weak D match, TRBD2 (5 bases). The CDR3 consists of 12 residues. From germline, CDR1 is SGHRS and CDR2 YFSETQ. The V and J ends lost 5 bases and 6 bases respectively, with 12 bases between them. CDR3 DNA sequence: TGCGCCAGCAGATCGGGGTCACGCGAGCAGTACTTC. Residues: CASRSGSREQYF. Using reference TRBV5-1 and TRBJ2-7 for the parts outside the CDR3, the full variable domain is KAGVTQTPRYLIKTRGQQVTLSCSPISGHRSVSWYQQTPGQGLQFLFEYFSETQRNKGNFPGRFSGRQFSNSRSEMNVSTLELGDSALYLCASRSGSREQYFGPGTRLTVT.

V usage is TRBV5-1 and J usage is TRBJ1-2; 7 bases line up with TRBD1. The trim removed 0 bases at V and 6 bases at J, leaving 2 bases unmatched. The CDR3 runs 13 residues. From germline, CDR1 is SGHRS and CDR2 YFSETQ. CDR3 bases: TGCGCCAGCAGCTTGGGACAGGGTGATGGCTACACCTTC. Translated, it gives CASSLGQGDGYTF. The whole variable domain, filled in from reference TRBV5-1 and TRBJ1-2, reads KAGVTQTPRYLIKTRGQQVTLSCSPISGHRSVSWYQQTPGQGLQFLFEYFSETQRNKGNFPGRFSGRQFSNSRSEMNVSTLELGDSALYLCASSLGQGDGYTFGSGTRLTVV.

In DNA, the CDR3 is TGTGCCAGCAGCCCGGGACAGTCTAATGAAAAACTGTTTTTT. It is translated as CASSPGQSNEKLFF. The chain is built from TRBV3-1 (or the pseudogene TRBV3-2) and TRBJ1-4, with TRBD1 matching over 7 bases. Germline CDR1 is LGHDT and CDR2 is YNNKEL (reference sequence). V dropped 4 bases and J dropped 3; count of bases not matched to a gene: 2. The CDR3 has 14 residues.

This clone has just a few counts. The V and J genes are TRBV6-5 and TRBJ1-6; D is uncertain. CDR3 length: 15 amino acids. V was pared by 3 bases and J by 0 bases, with 6 bases between. Germline loops: CDR1 MNHEY, CDR2 SVGAGI. CDR3 DNA sequence: TGTGCCAGCAGTTATAGGAGCTCCTATAATTCACCCCTCCACTTT. This gives the protein CASSYRSSYNSPLHF.

This clone was seen once. The J gene is TRBJ2-2, the V gene TRBV19, with 9 bases aligning to TRBD1. Germline CDR1 and CDR2: LNHDA and SQIVND (reference sequence). The CDR3 covers 14 residues. V shed 5 bases, J shed 9 bases, and the junction held 7 bases outside the gene matches. DNA of the CDR3: TGTGCCAGTAGTGTCCGGACAGGGGACAGGGAGCTGTTTTTT. Its protein product is CASSVRTGDRELFF.

This clone has a count of ten or more. The chain is built from TRBV20-1 and TRBJ2-7, with 7 bases identical to TRBD1. V shed 1 base and J 12 bases; nucleotides not matched to a gene: 6. This CDR3 comprises 11 residues. Germline V gives CDR1 DFQATT, CDR2 SNEGSKA (reference sequence). CDR3: CSARGATGRYF. In DNA, the CDR3 is TGCAGTGCTAGAGGCGCGACAGGGAGGTACTTC.

The V call is TRBV30, the J call TRBJ2-2; tentative D call: TRBD1 (5 bases). There are 12 residues in the CDR3. Germline CDR1 GTSNPN, CDR2 SVGIG (reference sequence). Trimming took 5 bases from V and 4 from J, leaving 8 bases between them. The CDR3 DNA follows: TGTGCCTGGGGCAGGGTCACCGGGGAGCTGTTTTTT. This encodes CAWGRVTGELFF.

The CDR3 sequence: CASSLGTSGYEQYF. In DNA, the CDR3 is TGCGCCAGCAGCCTCGGGACTAGCGGGTACGAGCAGTACTTC. This chain links TRBV5-1 with TRBJ2-7, with 12 bases fitting TRBD2. The CDR3 extends over 14 amino acids. Germline values: CDR1 SGHRS, CDR2 YFSETQ. V shed 4 bases, J shed 4 bases, and the junction held 3 bases outside the gene matches.

CDR3 sequence (DNA): TGCAGTGCAACAGACACCGGGGAGCTGTTTTTT. Translating gives CSATDTGELFF. The chain joins TRBV20-1 to TRBJ2-2; D is unresolved. The CDR3 spans 11 residues. Trimming left V 6 bases short and J 3 bases short, with 5 bases between. Germline CDR1 DFQATT, CDR2 SNEGSKA (reference sequence).

The chain couples TRBV11-2 to TRBJ1-1; 8 bases match TRBD1. The CDR3 runs to 15 residues. CDR1 is SGHAT, CDR2 FQNNGV, per germline. The V gene end was trimmed by 5 bases and the J gene end by 2 bases; junction bases not matched to a gene: 7. Written as DNA, the CDR3 is TGTGCCAGCAGCACTACAGGGGGACTTAACACTGAAGCTTTCTTT. Amino acids: CASSTTGGLNTEAFF. The full variable domain, in which reference TRBV11-2 and TRBJ1-1 provide the parts outside the CDR3, is EAGVAQSPRYKIIEKRQSVAFWCNPISGHATLYWYQQILGQGPKLLIQFQNNGVVDDSQLPKDRFSAERLKGVDSTLKIQPAKLEDSAVYLCASSTTGGLNTEAFFGQGTRLTVV.

The chain carries TRBV12-3 or TRBV12-4 and TRBJ1-2; 9 bases fit TRBD1. This CDR3 comprises 13 residues. V was clipped by 5 bases and J by 8 bases; unmatched bases: 6. The CDR3 bases are TGTGCCAGCAGTCGAAGGACAGGGGAAGGCTACACCTTC. Translated, it gives CASSRRTGEGYTF.

This clone was counted a few times. The chain combines TRBV7-3 with TRBJ1-1; 7 nucleotides agree with TRBD1. Germline CDR1 and CDR2: SGHTA and FQGTGA. Trimming cost V 6 bases and J 5 bases; bases outside gene matches: 6. The CDR3 is made up of 13 amino acids. The CDR3 spells CASSSDRATEAFF. CDR3 nucleotide sequence: TGTGCCAGCAGTTCCGACAGGGCGACTGAAGCTTTCTTT.

In the case of this clone: Other DNA sequences from this sample encode an identical CDR3 as well. The chain employs TRBV5-1 and TRBJ2-7; tentatively, D is TRBD1 (5 bases). Germline V gives CDR1 SGHRS, CDR2 YFSETQ. Trimming pared 1 base from V and 5 bases from J, leaving 7 bases between. The CDR3 totals 12 residues. This CDR3 is CASSLQGDEQYF. As DNA, the CDR3 is TGCGCCAGCAGCTTGCAAGGGGACGAGCAGTACTTC.

The rearrangement links TRBV6-5 to TRBJ2-1; maybe TRBD2 (6 bases). V was clipped by 7 bases and J by 8 bases, with 9 bases between them. The CDR3 is 11 amino acids. CDR1 MNHEY and CDR2 SVGAGI come from the germline V gene. The CDR3 spells CASTGGHEQFF. The CDR3 DNA is TGTGCCAGCACCGGAGGGCATGAGCAGTTCTTC.

The rearrangement joins TRBV5-1 to TRBJ1-1; 7 nucleotides agree with TRBD1. The CDR3 is made up of 15 amino acids. Germline V gene lookup returns CDR1 SGHRS and CDR2 YFSETQ. Losses at the gene ends were 1 base for V and 6 bases for J; bases not matched to a gene: 9. This chain's CDR3 is CASSLNEGAWSEAFF. The CDR3 DNA reads TGCGCCAGCAGCTTGAATGAGGGGGCTTGGTCTGAAGCTTTCTTT. Complete variable domain (other parts from reference TRBV5-1 and TRBJ1-1): KAGVTQTPRYLIKTRGQQVTLSCSPISGHRSVSWYQQTPGQGLQFLFEYFSETQRNKGNFPGRFSGRQFSNSRSEMNVSTLELGDSALYLCASSLNEGAWSEAFFGQGTRLTVV.

The chain joins TRBV24-1 to TRBJ2-3; 8 nucleotides match TRBD1. This CDR3 has 13 residues. Germline CDR1 and CDR2: KGHDR and SFDVKD. V dropped 7 bases and J dropped 4; count of bases not matched to a gene: 3. CDR3 region: CATRTGASDTQYF. The CDR3 DNA is TGTGCCACCAGGACAGGGGCGTCAGATACGCAGTATTTT.

This clone has only a few counts. The V and J genes are TRBV5-1 and TRBJ1-6; D remains unclear. CDR3 size: 15 residues. CDR1 is SGHRS, CDR2 YFSETQ, per germline. Trimming left V 2 bases short and J 7 bases short, with 13 bases between. CDR3 sequence reads: CASSFEEGKNSPLHF. The DNA for the CDR3 is TGCGCCAGCAGCTTCGAAGAGGGAAAGAATTCACCCCTCCACTTT.

V usage is TRBV21-1 and J usage is TRBJ2-7; TRBD2, as called in the table, went unchecked against the DNA. TRBV21-1 is deemed a pseudogene. The CDR3 runs 16 residues. The CDR3 bases are TGTGCCAGCAGAGGGGAGGCAGCGAGGAACTCCTACGAGCAGTACTTC. It encodes CASRGEAARNSYEQYF.